The 30 T cell receptor beta chains given below trace back to one sample, sequenced in a study of blood T cell repertoires in COVID-19. TCRdb's table, derived via immunoSEQ multiplex PCR, lists solely in-frame clones and lacks some. Of some 180,000 clones listed, over 75% are singletons. The sequenced sample consisted of peripheral blood. The receptors were gathered from a woman older than 75 with active or convalescent COVID-19.

The J gene is TRBJ1-1, the V gene TRBV19; 7 bases match TRBD1. CDR1 and CDR2 (germline): LNHDA, SQIVND (reference sequence). V lost 7 bases to trimming and J lost 1 base; unmatched junction nucleotides: 9. This CDR3 is built from 15 residues. The CDR3 sequence is CASNRDSLANTEAFF. The CDR3, as DNA: TGTGCCAGTAACCGGGACAGTCTTGCGAACACTGAAGCTTTCTTT. The entire variable domain, with the rest obtained from reference TRBV19 and TRBJ1-1, is as follows: DGGITQSPKYLFRKEGQNVTLSCEQNLNHDAMYWYRQDPGQGLRLIYYSQIVNDFQKGDIAEGYSVSREKKESFPLTVTSAQKNPTAFYLCASNRDSLANTEAFFGQGTRLTVV.

The rearrangement uses TRBV5-6 and TRBJ1-1, with a weak D call TRBD1 (6 bases). The CDR3 sequence is 14 residues long. Trimming stripped 0 bases from V and 1 base from J, with 7 bases between. Germline CDR1 reads SGHDT; CDR2 reads YYEEEE. Written as DNA, the CDR3 is TGTGCCAGCAGCTTGGGAGGGGGGAACACTGAAGCTTTCTTT. Protein product: CASSLGGGNTEAFF.

The V and J genes are TRBV18 and TRBJ1-6; D might be TRBD1 (5 bases). Trimming stripped 3 bases from V and 10 bases from J, with 13 bases between. The CDR3 sequence is 14 residues long. Germline lookup yields CDR1 KGHSH and CDR2 LQKENI. The CDR3 is CASSPGLRESPLHF. The DNA for the CDR3 is TGTGCCAGCTCACCGGGACTCCGCGAGTCACCCCTCCACTTT.

This chain links TRBV15 with TRBJ2-3, with a weak D call TRBD1 (5 bases). This CDR3 has 12 amino acids. V shed 0 bases and J shed 10 bases, with 8 bases lying between them. Per germline, CDR1 LNHNV and CDR2 YYDKDF (reference sequence). DNA for the CDR3: TGTGCCACCAGCAGAGACTCAGGGCCGCAGTATTTT. Protein product: CATSRDSGPQYF.

The V gene is TRBV6-5, the J gene TRBJ1-1, with D hard to call. CDR1 MNHEY and CDR2 SVGAGI come from the germline V gene. The V end was cut by 8 bases, the J end by 5 bases, with 9 bases between. The CDR3 totals 11 residues. DNA for the CDR3: TGTGCCAGCGGGAGAGGGACTGAAGCTTTCTTT. Protein product: CASGRGTEAFF.

The gene calls are TRBV5-1 and TRBJ2-1; TRBD2 aligns across 8 bases. The V gene end was trimmed by 0 bases and the J gene end by 8 bases; junction bases not matched to a gene: 7. The CDR3 loop spans 15 amino acids. Germline CDR1 is SGHRS and CDR2 is YFSETQ. The CDR3 nucleotides read TGCGCCAGCAGCTTGGAAACGCGGGGGGTGGATGAGCAGTTCTTC. Amino acid sequence: CASSLETRGVDEQFF.

This chain uses TRBV6-5 with TRBJ2-7; D remains unclear. The CDR3 is 14 residues long. V lost 2 bases and J lost 1, with 9 bases in between. Germline V gives CDR1 MNHEY, CDR2 SVGAGI. The CDR3 region has the DNA TGTGCCAGCAGTTACAGATTAGAGTCCTACGAGCAGTACTTC. The encoded protein is CASSYRLESYEQYF.

The chain joins TRBV4-3 to TRBJ2-7, with D perhaps matching TRBD2 (6 bases). CDR3 size: 15 residues. Germline assignment: CDR1 LGHNA and CDR2 YSLEER. Trimming took off 4 bases at V and 2 bases at J, with 15 bases between the two ends. CDR3 sequence: CASSLGVGLPYEQYF. The CDR3 nucleotides are TGCGCCAGCAGCCTGGGCGTGGGACTCCCCTACGAGCAGTACTTC.

The chain carries TRBV4-1 and TRBJ1-2, with TRBD1 as a possible D gene (5 bases). The CDR3 contains 14 residues. The V end lost 1 base, the J end lost 6 bases, and 12 bases lay between the germline ends. CDR1 and CDR2 from the germline V gene are MGHRA and YSYEKL. CDR3: CASSQVGGEDGYTF. The DNA of the CDR3 is TGCGCCAGCAGCCAAGTTGGGGGGGAGGATGGCTACACCTTC.

The rearrangement links TRBV27 to TRBJ1-1, with no clear D. CDR1 is MNHEY and CDR2 is SMNVEV in the germline V gene (reference sequence). Trimming shortened V by 7 bases and J by 3 bases, and 21 bases separated the two germline ends. CDR3 size: 16 residues. This CDR3 reads CASIPISGYGDTEAFF. CDR3 nucleotide sequence: TGTGCCAGCATTCCTATTTCGGGGTACGGGGACACTGAAGCTTTCTTT.

CDR3 residues: CASSLDGPTDTQYF. For the CDR3, the DNA is TGCGCCAGCAGCTTGGACGGTCCGACAGATACGCAGTATTTT. The chain recombines TRBV5-1 with TRBJ2-3; D is ambiguous. CDR3 size: 14 residues. V was pared by 0 bases and J by 3 bases, with 8 bases between. CDR1 and CDR2 (germline): SGHRS, YFSETQ.

In this sample, this clone turned up a few times. The identical CDR3 is also encoded by other nucleotide sequences in the sample. The rearrangement links TRBV5-1 to TRBJ2-7; tentative D call: TRBD2 (7 bases). Trimming shortened V by 0 bases and J by 3 bases, and 13 bases separated the two germline ends. Per the germline V gene, CDR1 is SGHRS and CDR2 is YFSETQ. The CDR3 runs to 15 residues. The DNA for the CDR3 is TGCGCCAGCAGCTTGGTTGGGGGAGGGGGCTACGAGCAGTACTTC. It specifies CASSLVGGGGYEQYF.

The V gene is TRBV4-1, the J gene TRBJ1-2; D is perhaps TRBD1 (5 bases). Trimming removed 4 bases from V and 4 bases from J, with 13 bases in between. Germline CDR1 is MGHRA and CDR2 is YSYEKL. The CDR3 contains 14 residues. CDR3 bases: TGCGCCAGCAGCCGCATGACAGTCGGCTATGGCTACACCTTC. Protein: CASSRMTVGYGYTF.

The gene calls are TRBV27 and TRBJ2-1; 9 nucleotides agree with TRBD1. The ends lost 3 bases at V and 7 bases at J; junction bases unmatched: 7. The CDR3 has 15 residues. Germline-derived CDR1 and CDR2 are MNHEY and SMNVEV (reference sequence). CDR3 region: CASSFLSQGANEQFF. The CDR3 DNA follows: TGTGCCAGCAGTTTCTTATCACAGGGGGCTAATGAGCAGTTCTTC.

This clone was found a few times. This sequence joins TRBV30 and TRBJ2-7; D is possibly TRBD1 (5 bases). Germline CDR1 is GTSNPN and CDR2 is SVGIG (reference sequence). CDR3 length: 13 amino acids. The V end was cut by 0 bases, the J end by 3 bases, with 9 bases between. The CDR3 nucleotides read TGTGCCTGGAGTGTAGGGGTTGGCTACGAGCAGTACTTC. Protein: CAWSVGVGYEQYF.

This sequence joins TRBV7-9 and TRBJ1-2; D gene uncertain. Deletions cut 3 bases from V and 7 bases from J, with 9 bases between. The germline CDR1 and CDR2 sequences are SEHNR and FQNEAQ (reference sequence). This CDR3 spans 12 amino acids. DNA for the CDR3: TGTGCCAGCAGCTTCTCGGGTTTTGGCTACACCTTC. Translating gives CASSFSGFGYTF.

This chain connects TRBV28 to TRBJ2-2; 9 nucleotides line up with TRBD1. Germline V gene data show CDR1 as MDHEN and CDR2 as SYDVKM. This CDR3 has 17 residues. The V and J ends lost 6 bases and 7 bases, in that order; junction bases with no gene match: 15. The CDR3 nucleotides read TGTGCCAGCAGCACAAACCCATGGACAGGGGTTGGCGGGGAGCTGTTTTTT. Its protein product is CASSTNPWTGVGGELFF.

The genes are TRBV3-1 (or the pseudogene TRBV3-2) and TRBJ1-1; 8 bases line up with TRBD1. The trim removed 6 bases at V and 0 bases at J, leaving 9 bases unmatched. Germline V gene lookup returns CDR1 LGHDT and CDR2 YNNKEL (reference sequence). This CDR3 comprises 16 residues. DNA of the CDR3: TGTGCCAGCAGACCAGACAGGGGTGAGATGAACACTGAAGCTTTCTTT. It yields the protein CASRPDRGEMNTEAFF.

This clone was recorded once. The chain links TRBV5-1 to TRBJ2-5, with TRBD1 matching 7 bases. This CDR3 comprises 14 residues. With V trimmed by 4 bases and J by 5 bases, 8 bases remained unmatched. Per the germline V gene, CDR1 is SGHRS and CDR2 is YFSETQ. CDR3 sequence reads: CASSLRQGYETQYF. CDR3 in DNA: TGCGCCAGCAGCCTCAGACAGGGCTACGAGACCCAGTACTTC.

This chain links TRBV5-1 with TRBJ1-6, with D possibly being TRBD1 (6 bases). Deletions cut 4 bases from V and 0 bases from J, with 14 bases between. There are 17 residues in the CDR3. The germline V gene encodes CDR1 SGHRS and CDR2 YFSETQ. CDR3 DNA: TGCGCCAGCAGCCCCCGGACAGCGAGCTCCTATAATTCACCCCTCCACTTT. Protein sequence: CASSPRTASSYNSPLHF. Full variable domain (rest looked up from reference TRBV5-1 and TRBJ1-6): KAGVTQTPRYLIKTRGQQVTLSCSPISGHRSVSWYQQTPGQGLQFLFEYFSETQRNKGNFPGRFSGRQFSNSRSEMNVSTLELGDSALYLCASSPRTASSYNSPLHFGNGTRLTVT.

Only a few counts were recorded for this clone. The V and J genes are TRBV27 and TRBJ2-5, with TRBD1 identical over 10 bases. The germline CDR1 and CDR2 sequences are MNHEY and SMNVEV (reference sequence). V was pared by 5 bases and J by 2 bases, with 5 bases of the junction left unmatched. This CDR3 region has 15 residues. In DNA, the CDR3 is TGTGCCAGCAGTCCTCTGGGACAGGGGCAAGAGACCCAGTACTTC. This sequence encodes CASSPLGQGQETQYF.

This clone was counted between two and nine times. The J gene is TRBJ2-7, the V gene TRBV28; 10 bases line up with TRBD2. V lost 3 bases, J lost 0 bases, and 11 bases stayed unmatched. Per germline, CDR1 MDHEN and CDR2 SYDVKM. The CDR3 spans 18 residues. Here the CDR3 reads CASSFHVPSGGYSYEQYF. The CDR3, as DNA: TGTGCCAGCAGTTTTCATGTCCCTAGCGGGGGCTACTCCTACGAGCAGTACTTC.

V and J are TRBV3-1 (or the pseudogene TRBV3-2) and TRBJ2-2, with 11 positions matching TRBD1. Germline assignment: CDR1 LGHDT and CDR2 YNNKEL (reference sequence). The CDR3 runs 19 residues. V trimming: 0 bases; J trimming: 3 bases; junction bases outside the gene matches: 9. The CDR3 coding sequence is TGTGCCAGCAGCCAAGAAGGGGACAGGGGGGCCCTCTACACCGGGGAGCTGTTTTTT. Encoded protein: CASSQEGDRGALYTGELFF.

This clone was found once. The rearrangement links TRBV9 to TRBJ2-2, with TRBD1 matching 8 bases. Trimming at V came to 6 bases and at J to 1 base, leaving 8 bases not matched to a gene. CDR3 size: 16 residues. In germline, CDR1 is SGDLS, CDR2 YYNGEE. The CDR3 protein is CASTALGQGNTGELFF. Written as DNA, the CDR3 is TGTGCCAGCACCGCACTCGGACAGGGGAACACCGGGGAGCTGTTTTTT.

The rearrangement links TRBV5-4 to TRBJ2-3; 9 nucleotides agree with TRBD2. Germline values: CDR1 SGHNT, CDR2 YYREEE (reference sequence). The V segment lost 2 bases and the J segment 2 bases; nucleotides outside the gene matches: 6. This CDR3 has 16 residues. The CDR3 loop reads CASSLRTSVTTDTQYF. In DNA, the CDR3 is TGTGCCAGCAGCTTAAGGACTAGCGTTACCACAGATACGCAGTATTTT.

The gene calls are TRBV28 and TRBJ2-1; 7 nucleotides align to TRBD2. With 1 base clipped from V and 8 bases from J, the junction kept 5 bases outside the gene matches. The CDR3 has 14 amino acids. Germline CDR1 and CDR2: MDHEN and SYDVKM. This chain's CDR3 is CASSLFSGRDEQFF. The CDR3 bases are TGTGCCAGCAGTTTATTTAGCGGGCGGGATGAGCAGTTCTTC.

Concerning this clone itself: The identical CDR3 is also encoded by other nucleotide sequences in the sample. This CDR3 is CASSLTGGNYGYTF. The DNA of the CDR3 is TGTGCCAGCAGCCTGACAGGCGGGAACTATGGCTACACCTTC. This sequence joins TRBV28 and TRBJ1-2, with D possibly TRBD1 on 6 matching bases. Trimming took 6 bases from V and 2 from J, leaving 13 bases between them. Per germline, CDR1 MDHEN and CDR2 SYDVKM. This CDR3 is built from 14 residues.

This clone was counted between two and nine times. The CDR3 coding sequence is TGTGCCAGCAGCCCCCTACGCGGGGGGCACGGCTACACCTTC. The encoded protein is CASSPLRGGHGYTF. V is TRBV14 and J is TRBJ1-2, with D possibly matching TRBD1 (6 bases). Trimming shortened V by 4 bases and J by 8 bases, and 17 bases separated the two germline ends. From germline, CDR1 is SGHDN and CDR2 FVKESK. The CDR3 loop spans 14 amino acids. Using reference TRBV14 and TRBJ1-2 for the parts outside the CDR3, the full variable domain is EAGVTQFPSHSVIEKGQTVTLRCDPISGHDNLYWYRRVMGKEIKFLLHFVKESKQDESGMPNNRFLAERTGGTYSTLKVQPAELEDSGVYFCASSPLRGGHGYTFGSGTRLTVV.

V usage is TRBV6-5 and J usage is TRBJ1-1; no firm D call. The CDR3 covers 15 residues. The V gene's germline CDR1 is MNHEY and CDR2 SVGAGI. With 0 bases removed from V and 7 bases from J, the gap between germline ends came to 15 bases. CDR3: CASSYSMVGGGEAFF. The CDR3 nucleotides read TGTGCCAGCAGTTACTCCATGGTAGGAGGTGGTGAAGCTTTCTTT.

The chain uses TRBV10-3 and TRBJ1-2; TRBD1 matches at 7 bases. CDR1 and CDR2 from the germline V gene are ENHRY and SYGVKD. With 2 bases clipped from V and 3 bases from J, the junction kept 3 bases outside the gene matches. The CDR3 contains 14 residues. The DNA of the CDR3 is TGTGCCATCAGTGAGAGCAGGGGGGACTATGGCTACACCTTC. It is translated as CAISESRGDYGYTF.